The rows below give T cell receptor beta chains drawn from one sample of a study of CD8 T cells in ankylosing spondylitis. One entry per CDR3 protein results from TCRdb running MiXCR on the 5' RACE reads. Of around 150,000 distinct CDR3 sequences listed, roughly 44% are singletons. Input material: synovial fluid, either unsorted or a sorted T cell fraction (not recorded which). The receptors stem from a male donor with ankylosing spondylitis. Both conserved end residues are part of each CDR3. D genes are given only for firm matches. Clone sizes are given selectively: once, few, many, or a class where the clone is expanded.

d_call j_call v_call clone_size cdr3_aa cdr3_nt
. TRBJ2-1 TRBV3-1 . CASSPSYNEQFF TGTGCCAGCAGCCCCTCGTACAATGAGCAGTTCTTC
. TRBJ2-1 TRBV6-5 few CASSLGESYNEQFF TGTGCCAGCAGTTTAGGGGAGTCCTACAATGAGCAGTTCTTC
. TRBJ2-3 TRBV5-1 . CASSLVVGSWADTQYF TGCGCCAGCAGCTTGGTCGTCGGGAGCTGGGCAGATACGCAGTATTTT
TRBD2 TRBJ2-2 TRBV27 . CASSLVQGASGSYGELFF TGTGCCAGCAGTTTAGTCCAGGGGGCTAGCGGGAGTTACGGGGAGCTGTTTTTT
. TRBJ1-5 TRBV10-3 . CAISEGVRGNQPQHF TGTGCCATCAGTGAAGGGGTACGGGGCAATCAGCCCCAGCATTTT
. TRBJ1-2 TRBV5-1 . CASSLEYLTRGYGYTF TGCGCCAGCAGCTTGGAGTATTTGACCAGGGGCTATGGCTACACCTTC
. TRBJ1-1 TRBV20-1 many CSATRGRATEAFF TGCAGTGCAACCCGGGGAAGAGCCACTGAAGCTTTCTTT
. TRBJ2-1 TRBV7-7 few CASSLAPSSYNEQFF TGTGCCAGCAGCTTGGCGCCCAGCTCCTACAATGAGCAGTTCTTC
TRBD2 TRBJ2-3 TRBV5-6 few CASSLGRAGVTDTQYF TGTGCCAGCAGCTTGGGGCGAGCGGGGGTCACAGATACGCAGTATTTT
TRBD1 TRBJ2-2 TRBV5-1 . CASSSRQGWFPGELFF TGCGCCAGCAGCTCTAGACAGGGATGGTTTCCCGGGGAGCTGTTTTTT
. TRBJ2-3 TRBV7-3 . CASSLDLGGVPDTQYF TGTGCCAGCAGCTTAGATCTAGGAGGCGTCCCAGATACGCAGTATTTT
. TRBJ2-1 TRBV2 medium-sized CASSDPSANEQFF TGTGCCAGCAGCGACCCCTCGGCCAATGAGCAGTTCTTC
TRBD1 TRBJ2-7 TRBV14 . CASSQVQGVPYEQYF TGTGCCAGCAGCCAAGTACAGGGGGTCCCCTACGAGCAGTACTTC
. TRBJ2-2 TRBV5-6 few CASSQGSRTGELFF TGTGCCAGCAGCCAGGGCTCGAGAACCGGGGAGCTGTTTTTT
. TRBJ2-7 TRBV10-3 . CAIRRGGLPYEQYF TGTGCCATCAGAAGGGGGGGCCTCCCCTACGAGCAGTACTTC
. TRBJ2-7 TRBV4-1 . CASSKTPQGSYEQYF TGCGCCAGCAGCAAAACCCCTCAGGGTTCCTACGAGCAGTACTTC
. TRBJ2-5 TRBV6-1 . CASTPGGPGETQYF TGTGCCAGCACCCCAGGAGGGCCGGGGGAGACCCAGTACTTC
TRBD2 TRBJ2-3 TRBV27 . CASSFLAGGATDTQYF TGTGCCAGCAGTTTCCTAGCGGGAGGGGCCACAGATACGCAGTATTTT
. TRBJ2-2 TRBV28 . CASSYPTRTLDTGELFF TGTGCCAGCAGTTACCCCACTAGGACGTTGGACACCGGGGAGCTGTTTTTT
TRBD2 TRBJ2-7 TRBV10-3 . CAIRRTSGPYEQYF TGTGCCATCAGGCGGACTAGCGGGCCCTACGAGCAGTACTTC
. TRBJ2-7 TRBV25-1 . CASSARTFPYEQYF TGTGCCAGCAGTGCACGGACCTTTCCCTACGAGCAGTACTTC
. TRBJ1-5 TRBV4-1 . CASSQIGGVDQPQHF TGCGCCAGCAGCCAAATCGGGGGCGTCGATCAGCCCCAGCATTTT